The 28 T cell receptor beta chains presented below share a single source sample, sequenced in a study of T cells after posttransplantation cyclophosphamide. The naive gate required viable CD3+CD4+ or CD3+CD8+ cells with CCR7+CD45RA+CD45RO-CD95-CD27+CD28+ phenotype. Data came from immunoSEQ multiplex PCR; TCRdb stores just in-frame clones and leaves some out. The sample comprises approximately 28,000 clones, around 90% of which are singletons, and about 0.25% rests with the top ten. Sequencing was performed on naive CD4+ T cells sorted from PBMCs. The origin of the receptors is an older woman in good health, CMV-negative, and a related stem cell transplant donor.

The rearrangement links TRBV2 to TRBJ2-3, with 12 nucleotides matching TRBD2. Looked up from germline, CDR1 is SNHLY and CDR2 is FYNNEI. The junction had 4 bases not matched to a gene; V was cut back by 4 bases and J by 2 bases. This CDR3 comprises 16 residues. The CDR3 sequence is CASSATSGRPTDTQYF. CDR3 DNA sequence: TGTGCCAGCAGTGCAACTAGCGGGAGGCCCACAGATACGCAGTATTTT.

The J gene is TRBJ1-4, the V gene TRBV5-1; D not resolved. The ends were cut back, 0 bases at V and 4 bases at J, with 7 bases in the middle. In germline, CDR1 is SGHRS, CDR2 YFSETQ. This CDR3 has 14 residues. The CDR3 sequence is CASSLDTNNEKLFF. The CDR3 DNA follows: TGCGCCAGCAGCTTGGACACCAATAATGAAAAACTGTTTTTT.

The chain links TRBV9 to TRBJ2-4; 9 nucleotides align to TRBD1. The germline V gene encodes CDR1 SGDLS and CDR2 YYNGEE. CDR3 length: 15 residues. V lost 4 bases and J lost 8; bases outside the gene matches: 10. In DNA, the CDR3 is TGTGCCAGCAGCCCACGTCGGACAGGGGAGGACATTCAGTACTTC. Translating it yields CASSPRRTGEDIQYF.

The chain uses TRBV30 and TRBJ1-6; D is unresolved. The CDR3 covers 14 residues. Germline V lookup: CDR1 GTSNPN, CDR2 SVGIG (reference sequence). The ends were cut back, 4 bases at V and 7 bases at J, with 14 bases in the middle. CDR3 nucleotide sequence: TGTGCCTGGACAAGCCCCAAGAGGAATTCACCCCTCCACTTT. It translates to CAWTSPKRNSPLHF.

CDR3 region: CASSPLQATDTQYF. For the CDR3, the DNA is TGTGCCAGCTCACCACTCCAGGCCACAGATACGCAGTATTTT. This chain connects TRBV18 to TRBJ2-3; no clear D gene. This CDR3 region has 14 residues. Germline V gene sequence: CDR1 KGHSH, CDR2 LQKENI. V was cut by 1 base and J by 2 bases, with 7 bases left in between.

The genes are TRBV27 and TRBJ2-7, with 8 bases lining up with TRBD1. This CDR3 has 15 amino acids. Germline lookup yields CDR1 MNHEY and CDR2 SMNVEV (reference sequence). Trimming cost V 4 bases and J 0 bases; bases outside gene matches: 5. CDR3 loop: CASSSRTGSSYEQYF. The CDR3 DNA follows: TGTGCCAGCAGTTCTAGGACAGGGAGCTCCTACGAGCAGTACTTC.

This rearrangement joins TRBV27 to TRBJ1-1; 7 bases are shared with TRBD1. The CDR3 consists of 17 residues. The junction had 15 bases not matched to a gene; V was cut back by 6 bases and J by 2 bases. In germline, CDR1 is MNHEY, CDR2 SMNVEV (reference sequence). The CDR3 here is CASSQNSLRDSNTEAFF. CDR3 coding DNA: TGTGCCAGCAGCCAAAATTCCCTCCGGGACAGTAACACTGAAGCTTTCTTT.

This clone was seen just once. The rearrangement uses TRBV29-1 and TRBJ2-2, with unresolved D. Trimming removed 0 bases at V and 4 bases at J, with 12 bases between. CDR3 length: 15 residues. Germline CDR1 is SQVTM and CDR2 is ANQGSEA. The DNA of the CDR3 is TGCAGCGTTGAAGATCTCGCCAGGCCCACCGGGGAGCTGTTTTTT. The encoded protein is CSVEDLARPTGELFF.

The V gene is TRBV29-1, the J gene TRBJ2-7; TRBD2 might be the D (6 bases). Germline CDR1 and CDR2: SQVTM and ANQGSEA. V lost 6 bases, J lost 6 bases, and 21 bases lay in between. The length of the CDR3 is 14 residues. The CDR3 coding sequence is TGCAGCGTCAGGGACGGGGGAATGGGCTCCGAGCAGTACTTC. This gives the protein CSVRDGGMGSEQYF.

V and J are TRBV21-1 and TRBJ1-5; the D call in the table, TRBD1, was not verified against the DNA. TRBV21-1 is listed as a pseudogene. The CDR3 consists of 15 residues. CDR3 sequence: CASSKKGRGHQPQHF. For the CDR3, the DNA is TGTGCCAGCAGCAAAAAGGGCAGGGGCCATCAGCCCCAGCATTTT.

The J gene is TRBJ1-6, the V gene TRBV7-3; the D gene is possibly TRBD1 (5 bases). The CDR3 is made up of 14 amino acids. V lost 4 bases and J 10 bases, leaving 14 bases between the germline ends. Germline V CDR1 and CDR2: SGHTA, FQGTGA. The DNA of the CDR3 is TGTGCCAGCAGCTCGGGGGGTTCTTTGTCACCCCTCCACTTT. It translates to CASSSGGSLSPLHF.

The J gene is TRBJ2-7, the V gene TRBV5-1, with 10 bases lining up with TRBD1. V gave up 4 bases and J gave up 8 bases; unmatched junction bases: 15. The CDR3 contains 16 residues. CDR1 and CDR2 (germline): SGHRS, YFSETQ. The CDR3 DNA is TGCGCCAGCAGCCCGACTCTCGGGACAGGGGTGCAAAAGCAGTACTTC. Residues: CASSPTLGTGVQKQYF. Variable domain in full (rest from reference TRBV5-1 and TRBJ2-7): KAGVTQTPRYLIKTRGQQVTLSCSPISGHRSVSWYQQTPGQGLQFLFEYFSETQRNKGNFPGRFSGRQFSNSRSEMNVSTLELGDSALYLCASSPTLGTGVQKQYFGPGTRLTVT.

This clone has only a few counts. The V call is TRBV7-6, the J call TRBJ2-2; 7 bases are a match to TRBD2. The trim removed 1 base at V and 1 base at J, leaving 6 bases unmatched. Germline lookup yields CDR1 SGHVS and CDR2 FNYEAQ. This CDR3 has 17 amino acids. CDR3: CASSLVGAGVNTGELFF. CDR3 nucleotides: TGTGCCAGCAGCTTAGTCGGTGCGGGGGTGAACACCGGGGAGCTGTTTTTT.

The genes are TRBV7-2 and TRBJ1-1; possible D gene TRBD1, 6 bases. The CDR3 is 15 residues long. Germline V gene sequence: CDR1 SGHTA, CDR2 FQGNSA. V dropped 2 bases and J dropped 4 bases, with 14 bases sitting between them. The CDR3 DNA reads TGTGCCAGCAGCTTATTGGCTCAGGGGCTCACTGAAGCTTTCTTT. Protein: CASSLLAQGLTEAFF.

The CDR3 loop is CASSLYVTENDEQYF. The CDR3 bases are TGTGCCAGCAGCTTGTACGTCACGGAGAACGACGAGCAGTACTTC. The chain is built from TRBV5-4 and TRBJ2-7, with no clear D. There are 15 residues in the CDR3. Germline V gene data show CDR1 as SGHNT and CDR2 as YYREEE (reference sequence). Trimming took off 1 base at V and 5 bases at J, with 16 bases between the two ends.

The chain is built from TRBV4-3 and TRBJ2-1; 7 bases agree with TRBD2. Unmatched junction bases numbered 3, after V lost 0 bases and J lost 4 bases. The CDR3 consists of 15 residues. CDR1 and CDR2 (germline): LGHNA, YSLEER. CDR3 amino acids: CASSQESSGYNEQFF. CDR3 coding DNA: TGCGCCAGCAGCCAAGAGTCTAGCGGATACAATGAGCAGTTCTTC.

The J gene is TRBJ1-4, the V gene TRBV30, with D unresolved. The V end was cut by 4 bases, the J end by 0 bases, with 21 bases between. Germline lookup yields CDR1 GTSNPN and CDR2 SVGIG (reference sequence). The length of the CDR3 is 18 residues. The DNA of the CDR3 is TGTGCCTGGACCCCGGGCGGGAGAGGGCTTGCAACTAATGAAAAACTGTTTTTT. It encodes CAWTPGGRGLATNEKLFF.

The chain joins TRBV28 to TRBJ1-5, with a weak D call TRBD1 (5 bases). This CDR3 spans 16 amino acids. Trimming took off 3 bases at V and 3 bases at J, with 15 bases between the two ends. CDR1 MDHEN and CDR2 SYDVKM come from the germline V gene. The chain's CDR3 is CASSLVGEWFNQPQHF. CDR3 bases: TGTGCCAGCAGTTTGGTAGGGGAATGGTTCAATCAGCCCCAGCATTTT.

In its sample, this clone was seen once. The chain has TRBV7-9 and TRBJ1-4; D not certain. Per germline, CDR1 SEHNR and CDR2 FQNEAQ (reference sequence). This CDR3 spans 14 amino acids. V lost 5 bases and J lost 0, with 7 bases in between. CDR3 nucleotide sequence: TGTGCCAGCAGCCCTGGAGCAACTAATGAAAAACTGTTTTTT. Protein sequence: CASSPGATNEKLFF.

The genes are TRBV4-1 and TRBJ2-5; TRBD2 is a possible D gene (5 bases). This CDR3 is 15 amino acids long. V was trimmed by 0 bases and J by 2 bases, leaving 10 bases between them. Per germline, CDR1 MGHRA and CDR2 YSYEKL. CDR3 sequence (DNA): TGCGCCAGCAGCCAAGATGGATCGGGGCAAGAGACCCAGTACTTC. The encoded protein is CASSQDGSGQETQYF.

This clone was seen just once. The chain employs TRBV2 and TRBJ1-2; TRBD1 matches at 7 bases. V trimming: 8 bases; J trimming: 2 bases; junction bases outside the gene matches: 5. The CDR3 spans 13 residues. Looked up from germline, CDR1 is SNHLY and CDR2 is FYNNEI. CDR3 loop: CASLQGWNYGYTF. As DNA, the CDR3 is TGTGCCAGCTTACAGGGGTGGAACTATGGCTACACCTTC.

V is TRBV19 and J is TRBJ2-5; weak D call: TRBD2 (5 bases). The V gene's germline CDR1 is LNHDA and CDR2 SQIVND (reference sequence). The CDR3 covers 15 residues. V lost 5 bases to trimming and J lost 2 bases, with 15 bases between them. CDR3 region: CASSLRAEVQETQYF. In nucleotides, the CDR3 is TGTGCCAGTAGTCTCCGTGCGGAGGTGCAAGAGACCCAGTACTTC.

This clone was picked up one time. The chain is built from TRBV27 and TRBJ2-1; 8 bases agree with TRBD2. Germline V gives CDR1 MNHEY, CDR2 SMNVEV (reference sequence). Losses at the gene ends were 2 bases for V and 15 bases for J; bases not matched to a gene: 9. The CDR3 spans 13 residues. CDR3 amino acids: CASSLKGAGDVFF. In DNA, the CDR3 is TGTGCCAGCAGTTTAAAAGGAGCGGGAGACGTGTTCTTC.

This clone was found once. The V gene is TRBV30, the J gene TRBJ2-7; 7 nucleotides agree with TRBD1. Trimming took 2 bases from V and 0 from J; bases not matched to a gene: 4. The CDR3 is 14 amino acids. Germline V lookup: CDR1 GTSNPN, CDR2 SVGIG (reference sequence). The CDR3 DNA is TGTGCCTGGAGTTTCGCAGGGGGCTCCTACGAGCAGTACTTC. It codes for CAWSFAGGSYEQYF.

This CDR3 reads CASTEDRTGLSPLHF. Here the CDR3 DNA reads TGTGCCAGCACTGAGGACAGGACAGGACTCTCACCCCTCCACTTT. The V and J genes are TRBV2 and TRBJ1-6; 7 bases fit TRBD1. This CDR3 contains 15 residues. Germline V gene sequence: CDR1 SNHLY, CDR2 FYNNEI. Trimming removed 7 bases from V and 10 bases from J; junction bases left unmatched: 13. The entire variable domain, with the rest obtained from reference TRBV2 and TRBJ1-6, is as follows: EPEVTQTPSHQVTQMGQEVILRCVPISNHLYFYWYRQILGQKVEFLVSFYNNEISEKSEIFDDQFSVERPDGSNFTLKIRSTKLEDSAMYFCASTEDRTGLSPLHFGNGTRLTVT.

Points on this clone: Other DNA sequences in the same sample also yield this CDR3. The rearrangement uses TRBV30 and TRBJ2-2; TRBD1 is a possible D gene (6 bases). CDR1 GTSNPN and CDR2 SVGIG come from the germline V gene (reference sequence). Trimming removed 4 bases from V and 0 bases from J, with 21 bases in between. The CDR3 has 18 amino acids. CDR3 DNA: TGTGCCTGGAATAAATTCTGGACAGATCGGGCGAACACCGGGGAGCTGTTTTTT. Its protein is CAWNKFWTDRANTGELFF.

This clone has a single count. The chain is built from TRBV19 and TRBJ2-3; 8 nucleotides agree with TRBD2. In germline, CDR1 is LNHDA, CDR2 SQIVND (reference sequence). CDR3 length: 14 amino acids. Trimming at V came to 5 bases and at J to 2 bases, leaving 3 bases not matched to a gene. CDR3 coding DNA: TGTGCCAGTAGTGTCGGGGGGGCCACAGATACGCAGTATTTT. Translating it yields CASSVGGATDTQYF.

V is TRBV19 and J is TRBJ2-6; the D is unclear. Trimming took 5 bases from V and 0 from J, leaving 5 bases between them. Per germline, CDR1 LNHDA and CDR2 SQIVND (reference sequence). CDR3 length equals 14 residues. The CDR3 loop reads CASSRPSGANVLTF. In DNA, the CDR3 is TGTGCCAGTAGTCGTCCCTCTGGGGCCAACGTCCTGACTTTC.